This note documents a single T cell receptor beta chain sequence. The antigen this receptor binds is unknown. TCR beta CDR3 regions were amplified by multiplex PCR using the immunoSEQ assay from an average of about 1,200 ng genomic DNA per sample. Primer bias was corrected in the assay by using a complete synthetic TCR repertoire to establish an amplification baseline. Amplicons were sequenced on the Illumina platform. Regarding the original processing steps: Sequences were error-corrected by clustering with frequency ratios and a modified nearest-neighbor algorithm, then analyzed in the immunoSEQ Analyzer with IMGT gene definitions. At each rarefaction depth, TCR richness and evenness were averaged across 20 rarefaction repeats, and samples with fewer sequences than that depth were excluded. Wilcoxon rank sum tests with FDR correction were used to compare V, D and J gene relative abundances between the groups. Blinded duplicates gave an intraclass correlation of 95% to 97% for TCR richness and an average of 76.4% across 66 gene segments. The table was pulled from immuneACCESS by TCRdb, which kept in-frame rearrangements only. Such tables lose some clones; where checked, under half of the loss comes from unresolved V genes, and the rest has no known cause. For V, J and clone size, that table is used; D and trimming come from the DNA. This sample's listing comprises approximately 40,000 clones. The top ten constitute 6.5% to 8.5% of the sample.

This sample was included in a study of T cells in women clearing cervical HPV infection (dated by TCRdb to the late 2010s). Regarding the study in general: The cases were 25 to 30 women with histologically confirmed HPV16-related CIN3 or worse, and 2 of these cases were invasive cancers. Because only a few women had HLA typing data, the possibility that HLA type acted as a confounder could not be ruled out. For cases, a median interval of roughly 150 days, with an interquartile range of 90 to 200 days, was observed between lesion detection and blood sampling. Nested within Costa Rica's Guanacaste HPV Natural History Study, an exploratory proof-of-principle case-control study compared TCR repertoires across cervical HPV16 outcomes. Case blood was taken at the visit when the lesion was first identified, whereas control blood was taken when infection was no longer detected. Cases had a median age of about 35 years and controls had a median age of around 41, with no significant differences in baseline characteristics. In the parent cohort, around 9,500 women aged 18 or older were enrolled in Guanacaste, Costa Rica, during about 1992 to 1994 and were followed for seven years. Cases and controls were matched on age within five years and on year of sample collection. The 25 or so controls were women who cleared a single incident HPV16 infection within 12 months without developing precancer or cancer. Five blinded duplicates per group were added as quality controls, giving 60 or so samples: about 50 participants and about ten replicates. General conclusions and limits of the study: Because of the cross-sectional design, the study could not determine whether the associations came before infection or resulted from infection, and neither effector/memory subsets nor HPV-specific T cells were isolated. Because T-cell numbers per sample were unknown, differences in richness could reflect varying T-cell content rather than repertoire biology. CIN3+ cases had significantly higher TCR repertoire richness than controls across sequencing depths, but evenness did not differ between the groups. By combining richness with V gene abundances, random forest classifiers separated cases from controls with an estimated AUC of 0.83.

Every participant had a single incident cervical HPV16 infection, and prevalent HPV16 infections were excluded. Cervical HPV DNA was detected with MY09/MY11 PCR, and genotyping was done by dot-blot hybridization. More than 14 mL of heparinized blood was centrifuged, after which the buffy coat was aliquoted, frozen at -30 degrees C, and then stored at -80 degrees C. Genomic DNA was extracted from buffy coat specimens using QIAGEN kits. The sequenced sample consisted of blood buffy coat. The sequence derives from a woman aged 18-70 years with a cervical HPV16 infection that either progressed to CIN3+ or cleared (not recorded which).

The CDR3 region has the sequence CASSPSGSNTGELFF. The DNA read from the CDR3 is TGTGCCAGCAGCCCTAGCGGTTCTAACACCGGGGAG. The V and J genes are TRBV7-3 and TRBJ2-2; 7 bases in between match TRBD2. The read halts 3 residues ahead of the CDR3 end, with the missing end drawn from the germline J gene. After removal of 5 bases from V and 2 bases from J, the junction retains 5 bases not matched to a gene. From the germline V gene, CDR1 is SGHTA and CDR2 is FQGTGA. Including cysteine and phenylalanine, the CDR3 has 15 amino acids. The DNA covers only part of the CDR3, 36 bases in frame from base 1.